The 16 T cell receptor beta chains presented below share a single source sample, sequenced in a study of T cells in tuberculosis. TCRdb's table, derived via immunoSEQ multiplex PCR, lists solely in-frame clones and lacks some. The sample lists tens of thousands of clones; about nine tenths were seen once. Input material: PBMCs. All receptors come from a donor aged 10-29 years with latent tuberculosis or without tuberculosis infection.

In DNA form, the CDR3 reads TGCGCCAGCCGCCGGGCAGTGGGCTACGAGCAGTACTTC. The encoded protein is CASRRAVGYEQYF. The chain couples TRBV4-3 to TRBJ2-7; no clear D. CDR1 and CDR2 from the germline V gene are LGHNA and YSLEER. The length of the CDR3 is 13 residues. V dropped 8 bases and J dropped 3 bases, with 14 bases sitting between them.

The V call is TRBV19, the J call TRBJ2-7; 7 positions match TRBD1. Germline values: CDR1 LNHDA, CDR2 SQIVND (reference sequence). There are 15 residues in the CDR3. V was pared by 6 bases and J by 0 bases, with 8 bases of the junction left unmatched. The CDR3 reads CASRVMGTDSYEQYF. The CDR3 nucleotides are TGTGCCAGTAGGGTTATGGGGACAGACTCCTACGAGCAGTACTTC.

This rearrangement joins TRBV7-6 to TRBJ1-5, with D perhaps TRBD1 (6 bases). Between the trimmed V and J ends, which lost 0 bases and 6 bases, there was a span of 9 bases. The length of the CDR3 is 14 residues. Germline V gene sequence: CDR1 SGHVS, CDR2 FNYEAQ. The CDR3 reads CASSLAGGGQPQHF. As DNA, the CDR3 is TGTGCCAGCAGCTTAGCAGGGGGTGGTCAGCCCCAGCATTTT.

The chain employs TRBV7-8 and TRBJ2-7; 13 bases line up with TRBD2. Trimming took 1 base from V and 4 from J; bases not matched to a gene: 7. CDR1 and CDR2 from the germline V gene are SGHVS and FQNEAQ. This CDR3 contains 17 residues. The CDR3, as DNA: TGTGCCAGCAGCTTAGGTGTGACTAGCGGGGGGAAATACGAGCAGTACTTC. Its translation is CASSLGVTSGGKYEQYF.

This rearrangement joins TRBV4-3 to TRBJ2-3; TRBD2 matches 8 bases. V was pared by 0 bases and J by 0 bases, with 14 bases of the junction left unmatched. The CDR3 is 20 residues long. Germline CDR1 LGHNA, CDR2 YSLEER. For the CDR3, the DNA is TGCGCCAGCAGCCAAGAAGGTGTGACGGGGGGGCATATAAGCACAGATACGCAGTATTTT. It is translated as CASSQEGVTGGHISTDTQYF.

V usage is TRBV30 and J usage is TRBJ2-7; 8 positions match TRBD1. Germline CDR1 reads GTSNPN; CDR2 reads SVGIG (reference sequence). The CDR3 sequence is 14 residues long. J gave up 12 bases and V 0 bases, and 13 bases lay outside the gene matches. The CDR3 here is CAWSVEWQGAVAYF. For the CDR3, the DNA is TGTGCCTGGAGTGTAGAGTGGCAGGGGGCAGTTGCGTACTTC.

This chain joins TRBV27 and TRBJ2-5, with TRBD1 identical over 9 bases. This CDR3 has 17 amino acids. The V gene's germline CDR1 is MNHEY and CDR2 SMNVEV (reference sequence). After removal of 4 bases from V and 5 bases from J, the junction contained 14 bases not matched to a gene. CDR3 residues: CASSYSSGTGIIETQYF. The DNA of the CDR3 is TGTGCCAGCAGTTACTCATCCGGGACAGGGATAATTGAGACCCAGTACTTC.

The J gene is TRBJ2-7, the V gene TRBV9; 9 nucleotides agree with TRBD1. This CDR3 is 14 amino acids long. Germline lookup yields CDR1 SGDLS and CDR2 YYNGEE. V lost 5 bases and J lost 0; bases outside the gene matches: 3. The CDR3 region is CASSSTGGSYEQYF. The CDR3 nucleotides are TGTGCCAGCAGTTCGACAGGGGGCTCCTACGAGCAGTACTTC.

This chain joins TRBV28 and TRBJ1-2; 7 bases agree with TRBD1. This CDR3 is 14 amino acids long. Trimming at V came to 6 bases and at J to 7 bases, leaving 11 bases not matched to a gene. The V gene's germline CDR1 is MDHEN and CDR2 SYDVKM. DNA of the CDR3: TGTGCCAGCAGACCCTGGACAGGATGGAGTGGCTACACCTTC. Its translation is CASRPWTGWSGYTF.

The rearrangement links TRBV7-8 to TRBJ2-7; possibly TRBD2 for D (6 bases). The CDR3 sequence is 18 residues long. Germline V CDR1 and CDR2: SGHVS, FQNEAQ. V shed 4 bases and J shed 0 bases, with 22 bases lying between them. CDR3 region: CASSWTTGGRLTSYEQYF. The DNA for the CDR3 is TGTGCCAGCAGCTGGACAACCGGAGGGAGGCTTACCTCCTACGAGCAGTACTTC.

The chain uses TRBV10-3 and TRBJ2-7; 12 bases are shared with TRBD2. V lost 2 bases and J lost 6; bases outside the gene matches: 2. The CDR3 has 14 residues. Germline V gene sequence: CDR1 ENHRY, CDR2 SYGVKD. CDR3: CAISEKLAGGEQYF. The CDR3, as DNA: TGTGCCATCAGTGAGAAACTAGCGGGGGGCGAGCAGTACTTC.

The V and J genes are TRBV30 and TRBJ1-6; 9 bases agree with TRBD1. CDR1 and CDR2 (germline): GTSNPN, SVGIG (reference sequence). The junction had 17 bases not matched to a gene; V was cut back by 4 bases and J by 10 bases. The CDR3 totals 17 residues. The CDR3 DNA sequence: TGTGCCTGGAACAGAGGGGACAGGGATCGAATCCTATCACCCCTCCACTTT. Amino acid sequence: CAWNRGDRDRILSPLHF. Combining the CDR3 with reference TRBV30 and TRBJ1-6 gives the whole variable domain SQTIHQWPATLVQPVGSPLSLECTVEGTSNPNLYWYRQAAGRGLQLLFYSVGIGQISSEVPQNLSASRPQDRQFILSSKKLLLSDSGFYLCAWNRGDRDRILSPLHFGNGTRLTVT.

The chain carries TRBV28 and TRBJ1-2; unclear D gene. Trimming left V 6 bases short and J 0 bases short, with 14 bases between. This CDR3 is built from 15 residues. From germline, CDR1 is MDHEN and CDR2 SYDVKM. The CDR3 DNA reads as TGTGCCAGCAGCCCTAGACCCGGAACTAACTATGGCTACACCTTC. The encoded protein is CASSPRPGTNYGYTF.

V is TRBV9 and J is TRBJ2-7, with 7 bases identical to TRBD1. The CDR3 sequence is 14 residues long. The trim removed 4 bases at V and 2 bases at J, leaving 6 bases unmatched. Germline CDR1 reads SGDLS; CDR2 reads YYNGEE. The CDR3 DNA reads TGTGCCAGCAGCAAGACAGGGTCGGCCTACGAGCAGTACTTC. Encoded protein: CASSKTGSAYEQYF.

In nucleotides, the CDR3 is TGTGCCAGCAGCCGTGGGGCCAGGGGGCTCTACGAGCAGTACTTC. It encodes CASSRGARGLYEQYF. This chain connects TRBV6-5 to TRBJ2-7; 8 nucleotides agree with TRBD1. This CDR3 is 15 amino acids long. V lost 6 bases and J lost 3; bases outside the gene matches: 10. CDR1 MNHEY and CDR2 SVGAGI come from the germline V gene.

CDR3 bases: TGTGCCAGCAGCTTGGGTGGTGGACAGGGCGGCTATGGCTACACCTTC. This encodes CASSLGGGQGGYGYTF. The chain joins TRBV5-4 to TRBJ1-2, with 8 bases fitting TRBD1. Germline values: CDR1 SGHNT, CDR2 YYREEE (reference sequence). V was pared by 0 bases and J by 4 bases, with 8 bases of the junction left unmatched. CDR3 length: 16 residues.